This TCR beta chain comes out of a study of CD8+ T cells in alopecia areata. Background on the study: Treated patients swallowed 5 to 10 mg of oral tofacitinib twice daily.

The treatment here: oral pan-JAK inhibitor, 5-10 mg twice daily. Obtained from alopecia areata patients were lesional scalp punch biopsies along with peripheral blood. cDNA prepared by RNA extraction and subsequent reverse transcription served as the template for sequencing. Libraries were prepared by immunoSEQ multiplex PCR; TCRdb keeps only in-frame clonotypes and omits some of them. Of over 60,000 clones in the sample, about 45% were seen once. Germline CDR1 reads MNHEY; CDR2 reads SMNVEV (reference sequence). This CDR3 has 17 residues. Trimming removed 3 bases from V and 1 base from J; junction bases left unmatched: 9.

The material was CD8+ T cells sorted from blood, obtained at approximately week 37, from a patient treated with tofacitinib. The V and J genes are TRBV27 and TRBJ2-5, with 9 bases lining up with TRBD2. This receptor was taken from a human donor with alopecia areata. CDR3 amino acids: CASSFWREGRSQETQYF. CDR3 nucleotides: TGTGCCAGCAGTTTTTGGCGGGAGGGCCGAAGCCAAGAGACCCAGTACTTC.